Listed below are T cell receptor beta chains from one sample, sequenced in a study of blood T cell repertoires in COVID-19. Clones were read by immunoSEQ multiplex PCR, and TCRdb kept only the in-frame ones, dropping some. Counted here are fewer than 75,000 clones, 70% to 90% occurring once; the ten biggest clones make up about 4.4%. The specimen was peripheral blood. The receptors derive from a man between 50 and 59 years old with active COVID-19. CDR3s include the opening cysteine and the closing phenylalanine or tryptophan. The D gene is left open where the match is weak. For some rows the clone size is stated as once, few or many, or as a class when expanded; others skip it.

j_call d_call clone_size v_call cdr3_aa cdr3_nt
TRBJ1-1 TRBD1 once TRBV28 CASSLRTGLPAFF TGTGCCAGCAGTCTAAGGACAGGGCTGCCGGCTTTCTTT
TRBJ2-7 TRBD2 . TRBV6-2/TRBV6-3 CASSSGLARYSYEQYF TGTGCCAGCAGTTCTGGACTAGCGCGGTACTCCTACGAGCAGTACTTC
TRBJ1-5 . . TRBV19 CASSMAGRGNQPQHF TGTGCCAGTAGTATGGCAGGGAGGGGGAATCAGCCCCAGCATTTT
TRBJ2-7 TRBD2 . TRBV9 CASSVGASGGDEQYF TGTGCCAGCAGCGTAGGCGCTAGCGGGGGAGACGAGCAGTACTTC
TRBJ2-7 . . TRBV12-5 CASGSRGTYEQYF TGTGCTAGTGGTTCCAGAGGGACCTACGAGCAGTACTTC
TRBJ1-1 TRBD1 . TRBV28 CASRGGQGTNTEAFF TGTGCCAGCAGGGGCGGACAGGGGACAAACACTGAAGCTTTCTTT
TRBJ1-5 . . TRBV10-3 CAISERQVEGQPQHF TGTGCCATCAGTGAGCGGCAGGTCGAAGGTCAGCCCCAGCATTTT
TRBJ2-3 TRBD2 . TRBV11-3 CASSLVVGVAGLTDTQYF TGTGCCAGCAGCTTAGTGGTTGGTGTAGCGGGACTCACAGATACGCAGTATTTT
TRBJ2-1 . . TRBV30 CAWSVRDNEQFF TGTGCCTGGAGTGTCAGGGACAATGAGCAGTTCTTC
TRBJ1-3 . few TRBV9 CASSIDSSSYNTIYF TGTGCCAGCAGCATCGACAGTAGCTCTTATAACACCATATATTTT
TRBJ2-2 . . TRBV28 CASSQDTKELFF TGTGCCAGCAGTCAAGACACGAAGGAGCTGTTTTTT
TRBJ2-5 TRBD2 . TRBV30 CAWSVGTIQETQYF TGTGCCTGGAGTGTTGGGACTATCCAAGAGACCCAGTACTTC
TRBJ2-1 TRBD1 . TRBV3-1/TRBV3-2 CASKEQGNNEQFF TGTGCCAGCAAGGAACAGGGGAACAATGAGCAGTTCTTC
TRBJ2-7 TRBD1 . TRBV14 CASSQLPGGSYEQYF TGTGCCAGCAGCCAACTCCCAGGGGGCTCCTACGAGCAGTACTTC
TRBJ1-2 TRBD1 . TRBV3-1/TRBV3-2 CASSQGQGGYGYTF TGTGCCAGCAGCCAGGGACAGGGAGGCTATGGCTACACCTTC
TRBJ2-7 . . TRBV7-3 CASSQGVGLEQYF TGTGCCAGCAGTCAAGGGGTGGGGCTCGAGCAGTACTTC
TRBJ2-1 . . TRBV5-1 CASSRGTDYNEQFF TGCGCCAGCAGTAGGGGGACGGACTACAATGAGCAGTTCTTC
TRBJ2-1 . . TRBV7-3 CASSARFTSDEQFF TGTGCCAGCAGCGCTCGTTTCACCTCGGATGAGCAGTTCTTC
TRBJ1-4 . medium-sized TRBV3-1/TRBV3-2 CASSQDFPGDLANEKLFF TGTGCCAGCAGCCAAGATTTCCCGGGGGATTTGGCTAATGAAAAACTGTTTTTT
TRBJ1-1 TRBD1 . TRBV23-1 CASSQWSRGHGGAAEAFF TGCGCCAGCAGTCAATGGTCAAGGGGGCATGGTGGGGCGGCTGAAGCTTTCTTT
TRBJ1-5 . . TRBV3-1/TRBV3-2 CASRLGPGPQHF TGTGCCAGCAGACTGGGGCCGGGGCCCCAGCATTTT
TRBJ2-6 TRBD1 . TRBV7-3 CASSLRGQGSGANVLTF TGTGCCAGCAGCTTAAGGGGACAGGGCTCTGGGGCCAACGTCCTGACTTTC
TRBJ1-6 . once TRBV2 CAKNRRGDNSPLHF TGTGCCAAAAACCGCAGGGGAGATAATTCACCCCTCCACTTT